Each of the 14 T cell receptor beta chains below was sequenced from the same sample in a study of spatial heterogeneity in lung cancer. TCRdb used MiXCR to reprocess the 5' RACE reads, holding one entry per CDR3 protein. The repertoire holds some 43,000 distinct CDR3 sequences, with over 9.5% as singletons. Time point noted: blood at routine non-recurrence follow-up after resection. The sample consisted of PBMCs, taken at follow-up. Source of these receptors: a female donor with early-stage non-small cell lung cancer.

The rearrangement joins TRBV19 to TRBJ1-3; no reliable D call. This CDR3 spans 16 amino acids. Germline CDR1 is LNHDA and CDR2 is SQIVND (reference sequence). Trimming took 5 bases from V and 0 from J, leaving 14 bases between them. For the CDR3, the DNA is TGTGCCAGTAGTCCACCCCGGACGGGCTCTGGAAACACCATATATTTT. The encoded protein is CASSPPRTGSGNTIYF.

There are many counts of this clonotype. The rearrangement links TRBV20-1 to TRBJ2-4; 7 bases are a match to TRBD2. The V segment lost 6 bases and the J segment 1 base; nucleotides outside the gene matches: 6. The CDR3 sequence is 14 residues long. The germline V gene encodes CDR1 DFQATT and CDR2 SNEGSKA (reference sequence). The CDR3 DNA sequence: TGCAGTGCCAGGGACTATCGGGCCAAAAACATTCAGTACTTC. It yields the protein CSARDYRAKNIQYF.

The CDR3 loop reads CASSEAGTGYYGYTF. The CDR3 coding sequence is TGTGCCAGCAGTGAGGCCGGGACAGGATACTATGGCTACACCTTC. The V call is TRBV6-1, the J call TRBJ1-2, with 8 positions matching TRBD1. The V segment lost 3 bases and the J segment 3 bases; nucleotides outside the gene matches: 6. Germline assignment: CDR1 MNHNS and CDR2 SASEGT. This CDR3 is built from 15 residues.

The rearrangement uses TRBV6-2 or TRBV6-3 and TRBJ2-1, with 11 bases fitting TRBD1. The CDR3 spans 15 residues. Germline V gene sequence: CDR1 MNHEY, CDR2 SVGEGT. The junction had 4 bases not matched to a gene; V was cut back by 5 bases and J by 4 bases. The CDR3 loop reads CASSHRDRGYNEQFF. CDR3 DNA sequence: TGTGCCAGCAGTCACCGGGACAGGGGGTACAATGAGCAGTTCTTC.

The V and J genes are TRBV6-5 and TRBJ2-7; either TRBD1 or TRBD2 may fit D (5 bases each). V lost 0 bases and J lost 6, with 9 bases in between. Germline assignment: CDR1 MNHEY and CDR2 SVGAGI. The CDR3 spans 13 residues. CDR3 sequence: CASSYSRGTEQYF. The CDR3, as DNA: TGTGCCAGCAGTTACTCAAGAGGGACCGAGCAGTACTTC.

This clonotype has a handful of counts. The gene calls are TRBV20-1 and TRBJ1-1, with D maybe TRBD1 (5 bases). The CDR3 is made up of 14 amino acids. The germline V gene has CDR1 DFQATT and CDR2 SNEGSKA (reference sequence). V was cut by 0 bases and J by 0 bases, with 8 bases left in between. CDR3 nucleotides: TGCAGTGCTAGAGAGCGGGGGTTGAACACTGAAGCTTTCTTT. Amino acid sequence: CSARERGLNTEAFF.

A single count supports this clonotype. V usage is TRBV7-3 and J usage is TRBJ2-1; TRBD1 might be the D (6 bases). V was cut by 5 bases and J by 6 bases, with 26 bases left in between. The CDR3 has 18 amino acids. CDR1 is SGHTA, CDR2 FQGTGA, per germline. The CDR3 protein is CASSQYWVGAVPGNEQFF. The CDR3 coding sequence is TGTGCCAGCAGCCAATACTGGGTGGGGGCCGTCCCTGGCAATGAGCAGTTCTTC. The full variable domain, with the rest looked up from reference TRBV7-3 and TRBJ2-1, is GAGVSQTPSNKVTEKGKYVELRCDPISGHTALYWYRQSLGQGPEFLIYFQGTGAADDSGLPNDRFFAVRPEGSVSTLKIQRTERGDSAVYLCASSQYWVGAVPGNEQFFGPGTRLTVL.

This clonotype occurred a few times. The chain carries TRBV5-4 and TRBJ2-3; D is unclear. This CDR3 contains 16 residues. V gave up 3 bases and J gave up 2 bases, with 16 bases separating them. Germline V gene lookup returns CDR1 SGHNT and CDR2 YYREEE (reference sequence). The CDR3 DNA sequence: TGTGCCAGCAGCTCCGAGGAGCTTAGCCCCACAGATACGCAGTATTTT. Translation: CASSSEELSPTDTQYF.

This clonotype was counted only a few times. V gene TRBV7-9 combines with J gene TRBJ1-4, with TRBD1 matching 9 bases. The CDR3 extends over 12 amino acids. Trimming took 5 bases from V and 14 from J; bases not matched to a gene: 6. The V gene's germline CDR1 is SEHNR and CDR2 FQNEAQ (reference sequence). The DNA for the CDR3 is TGTGCCAGCAGCCCTGGGGACAGGGTGCTGTTTTTT. It yields the protein CASSPGDRVLFF. Full variable domain (missing parts from reference TRBV7-9 and TRBJ1-4): DTGVSQNPRHKITKRGQNVTFRCDPISEHNRLYWYRQTLGQGPEFLTYFQNEAQLEKSRLLSDRFSAERPKGSFSTLEIQRTEQGDSAMYLCASSPGDRVLFFGSGTQLSVL.

This clonotype occurred many times. The chain joins TRBV7-3 to TRBJ2-7, with D perhaps being TRBD1 or TRBD2 (5 bases each). Per germline, CDR1 SGHTA and CDR2 FQGTGA. Deletions cut 5 bases from V and 2 bases from J, with 16 bases between. CDR3 length equals 15 residues. In DNA form, the CDR3 reads TGTGCCAGCAGCCCCTCCTGGGGGTCCCCCTACGAGCAGTACTTC. Amino acid sequence: CASSPSWGSPYEQYF.

This clonotype was detected only once. At one boundary the junction diverges from the germline segment, which might be a read error. The chain is built from TRBV7-9 and TRBJ1-5; D is ambiguous. The CDR3 sequence is 13 residues long. Germline CDR1 SEHNR, CDR2 FQNEAQ (reference sequence). This CDR3 reads CASSAQEDQPQHF. The CDR3 DNA sequence: TGTGCTAGCAGCGCCCAGGAGGACCAGCCCCAGCATTTT.

This clonotype was observed at least ten times. The gene calls are TRBV20-1 and TRBJ2-3; 8 bases are a match to TRBD2. CDR3 size: 14 residues. Germline V gives CDR1 DFQATT, CDR2 SNEGSKA (reference sequence). The V segment lost 3 bases and the J segment 1 base; nucleotides outside the gene matches: 3. The CDR3 sequence is CSASTAGGTDTQYF. In DNA, the CDR3 is TGCAGTGCTAGTACAGCGGGGGGCACAGATACGCAGTATTTT.

This clonotype has a count of ten or more. The V call is TRBV19, the J call TRBJ1-5, with D possibly being TRBD1 (6 bases). With 6 bases removed from V and 7 bases from J, the gap between germline ends came to 22 bases. Germline V gene lookup returns CDR1 LNHDA and CDR2 SQIVND (reference sequence). This CDR3 comprises 16 residues. The CDR3 region is CASRSVGAALQQPQHF. DNA of the CDR3: TGTGCCAGTAGGAGTGTGGGGGCCGCCTTACAACAGCCCCAGCATTTT.

This clonotype has only one observation. The CDR3 DNA follows: TGTGCCAGCAGTTCCGTCAGAGGATCTGGAAACACCATATATTTT. Protein sequence: CASSSVRGSGNTIYF. This chain uses TRBV6-5 with TRBJ1-3; no clear D gene. The CDR3 consists of 15 residues. Trimming removed 4 bases from V and 1 base from J, with 11 bases in between. The germline V gene encodes CDR1 MNHEY and CDR2 SVGAGI.